One sample yielded the 25 T cell receptor beta chains listed below, sequenced in a study of blood T cells in healthy people across ages. Through a sample-barcoded 5' primer and a J-beta primer mix, a second PCR was run for 7 to 11 cycles. TCRdb redid the calling of the 5' RACE reads with MiXCR, one entry per CDR3 protein. The repertoire includes over 1,500,000 distinct CDR3 sequences, more than 35% of them detected once, and 20% to 25% sits in the top ten. Specimen: blood. The receptors derive from a human donor in good health.

This clonotype was observed a handful of times. The chain recombines TRBV7-2 with TRBJ1-4; maybe TRBD1 (6 bases). Trimming shortened V by 6 bases and J by 5 bases, and 13 bases separated the two germline ends. This CDR3 comprises 14 residues. Germline V lookup: CDR1 SGHTA, CDR2 FQGNSA. CDR3 sequence: CASRPGHTNEKLFF. CDR3 DNA sequence: TGTGCCAGCAGACCGGGACACACAAATGAAAAACTGTTTTTT. The entire variable domain, with the rest obtained from reference TRBV7-2 and TRBJ1-4, is as follows: GAGVSQSPSNKVTEKGKDVELRCDPISGHTALYWYRQSLGQGLEFLIYFQGNSAPDKSGLPSDRFSAERTGGSVSTLTIQRTQQEDSAVYLCASRPGHTNEKLFFGSGTQLSVL.

V gene TRBV10-3 combines with J gene TRBJ2-5, with D hard to call. Gene TRBJ2-7 matches the end of the DNA better, so the J call may be wrong. This CDR3 contains 11 residues. The germline V gene encodes CDR1 ENHRY and CDR2 SYGVKD. Here the CDR3 DNA reads TGTGCCATCAGTGAGTGGGACGAGCAGTACTTC. Translated: CAISEWDEQYF.

This clonotype was recorded a few times. This rearrangement joins TRBV7-2 to TRBJ2-1; D unresolved. Germline loops: CDR1 SGHTA, CDR2 FQGNSA. Deletions cut 3 bases from V and 8 bases from J, with 11 bases between. This CDR3 has 13 amino acids. CDR3 protein: CASSLPSSHEQFF. As DNA, the CDR3 is TGTGCCAGCAGCTTGCCTAGTTCCCATGAGCAGTTCTTC.

In nucleotides, the CDR3 is TGTGCCACCCTGACAGAGACAGGGGGCACTGAAGCTTTCTTT. As protein: CATLTETGGTEAFF. The gene calls are TRBV7-2 and TRBJ1-1; TRBD1 matches at 9 bases. After removal of 10 bases from V and 4 bases from J, the junction contained 10 bases not matched to a gene. This CDR3 has 14 residues. The germline V gene has CDR1 SGHTA and CDR2 FQGNSA.

This clonotype was recorded only once. The chain employs TRBV24-1 and TRBJ2-1; possibly TRBD2 for D (6 bases). CDR3 length: 13 amino acids. Per germline, CDR1 KGHDR and CDR2 SFDVKD. Between the trimmed V and J ends, which lost 6 bases and 13 bases, there was a span of 18 bases. This CDR3 reads CATSPRVLGGQFF. DNA of the CDR3: TGTGCCACCAGTCCTAGGGTGTTGGGGGGTCAGTTCTTC.

The chain has TRBV6-6 and TRBJ1-2, with unresolved D. Per germline, CDR1 MNHNY and CDR2 SVGAGI (reference sequence). V lost 8 bases to trimming and J lost 2 bases, with 15 bases between them. There are 14 residues in the CDR3. Here the CDR3 DNA reads TGTGCCAGCCGTTTAAACATGGGCAACTATGGCTACACCTTC. It codes for CASRLNMGNYGYTF.

This clonotype was picked up a small number of times. This may be a read error: a much more frequent sequence differs by one nucleotide. The genes are TRBV7-2 and TRBJ2-7; maybe TRBD1 (8 bases). V gave up 3 bases and J gave up 3 bases, with 18 bases separating them. The CDR3 runs to 16 residues. Germline values: CDR1 SGHTA, CDR2 FQGNSA. Here the CDR3 reads CASSLTSGGTGYEQYF. The CDR3 DNA is TGTGCCAGCAGCTTGACGTCCGGGGGGACAGGCTACGAGCAGTACTTC.

The chain has TRBV20-1 and TRBJ2-5; possible D gene TRBD2, 5 bases. There are 14 residues in the CDR3. From germline, CDR1 is DFQATT and CDR2 SNEGSKA (reference sequence). Trimming shortened V by 6 bases and J by 5 bases, and 19 bases separated the two germline ends. The DNA for the CDR3 is TGCAGTGCCGTCCTCGCCCGGACTTTCGAGACCCAGTACTTC. It encodes CSAVLARTFETQYF.

The rearrangement uses TRBV6-1 and TRBJ2-3; 8 bases are shared with TRBD2. CDR3 size: 13 residues. Looked up from germline, CDR1 is MNHNS and CDR2 is SASEGT. The ends lost 7 bases at V and 3 bases at J; junction bases unmatched: 3. The CDR3 reads CASKAGDTDTQYF. The CDR3 DNA reads as TGTGCCAGCAAAGCGGGGGATACAGATACGCAGTATTTT.

This clonotype was seen only a few times. The chain employs TRBV29-1 and TRBJ2-1, with D tentatively TRBD1 or TRBD2 (5 bases each). The CDR3 consists of 12 residues. The V gene lost 7 bases and the J gene lost 9 bases, with 16 bases spanning the gap. CDR1 is SQVTM, CDR2 ANQGSEA, per germline. CDR3 sequence: CSGGTDAGEQFF. As DNA, the CDR3 is TGCAGCGGGGGGACCGATGCAGGTGAGCAGTTCTTC.

The chain links TRBV28 to TRBJ2-3, with D perhaps TRBD1 (5 bases). V dropped 3 bases and J dropped 2 bases, with 12 bases sitting between them. Germline V lookup: CDR1 MDHEN, CDR2 SYDVKM. CDR3 length: 15 residues. In DNA form, the CDR3 reads TGTGCCAGCAGTTTCCCGCGCAGGGACACAGATACGCAGTATTTT. This sequence encodes CASSFPRRDTDTQYF.

This clonotype was detected only a few times. V gene TRBV6-2 or TRBV6-3 combines with J gene TRBJ2-1, with TRBD1 identical over 9 bases. Germline trimming cut 8 bases from V and 3 bases from J; bases unmatched to any gene: 5. Germline V lookup: CDR1 MNHEY, CDR2 SVGEGT. The CDR3 runs 14 residues. CDR3 sequence (DNA): TGTGCCAGCGCCGGGACAGGGAGCTACAATGAGCAGTTCTTC. Residues: CASAGTGSYNEQFF.

This clonotype was counted between two and nine times. The CDR3 DNA sequence: TGCAGTGCTAAACTCCGGGACAGAATCTCCTACGAGCAGTACTTC. Translated: CSAKLRDRISYEQYF. The chain couples TRBV20-1 to TRBJ2-7, with TRBD1 identical over 7 bases. Trimming cost V 4 bases and J 0 bases; bases outside gene matches: 9. Germline CDR1 is DFQATT and CDR2 is SNEGSKA (reference sequence). This CDR3 has 15 amino acids.

In this sample, this clonotype turned up a few times. This chain uses TRBV7-3 with TRBJ2-5; TRBD2 matches at 11 bases. The CDR3 is 16 amino acids. Germline V CDR1 and CDR2: SGHTA, FQGTGA. Germline trimming cut 3 bases from V and 2 bases from J; bases unmatched to any gene: 5. This CDR3 is CASSFIAGGVQETQYF. The CDR3 nucleotides are TGTGCCAGCAGCTTCATAGCGGGGGGGGTACAAGAGACCCAGTACTTC.

There are a few counts of this clonotype. This rearrangement joins TRBV9 to TRBJ2-4; D is perhaps TRBD1 (7 bases). Germline V lookup: CDR1 SGDLS, CDR2 YYNGEE. Trimming removed 4 bases from V and 5 bases from J, with 10 bases in between. The CDR3 is 13 amino acids. The DNA of the CDR3 is TGTGCCAGCAGCCCAGGGGGGCAAAACATTCAGTACTTC. Amino acids: CASSPGGQNIQYF.

The rearrangement uses TRBV2 and TRBJ2-5; no definite D call. CDR3 length: 11 amino acids. Germline lookup yields CDR1 SNHLY and CDR2 FYNNEI. The V gene lost 9 bases and the J gene lost 4 bases, with 9 bases spanning the gap. CDR3 sequence: CASSNPETQYF. In DNA form, the CDR3 reads TGTGCCAGTAGTAACCCAGAGACCCAGTACTTC.

A remark on this clonotype: The junction departs from germline at one end; a sequencing error may be responsible. The V gene is TRBV7-9, the J gene TRBJ2-4; D might be TRBD1 (5 bases). The CDR3 length is 14 residues. Germline V CDR1 and CDR2: SEHNR, FQNEAQ (reference sequence). CDR3 loop: CASSLRQGQDEQYF. The CDR3 DNA follows: TGTGCCAGTAGCTTACGGCAGGGTCAGGATGAGCAGTACTTC.

The chain carries TRBV2 and TRBJ1-1, with D perhaps matching TRBD1 (5 bases). Trimming left V 6 bases short and J 5 bases short, with 19 bases between. This CDR3 is built from 15 residues. CDR1 SNHLY and CDR2 FYNNEI come from the germline V gene. The CDR3 nucleotides are TGTGCCAGCAGGCCCGGGAGGGGCCGGGGAACTGAAGCTTTCTTT. It encodes CASRPGRGRGTEAFF. Full variable domain (remainder filled in from reference TRBV2 and TRBJ1-1): EPEVTQTPSHQVTQMGQEVILRCVPISNHLYFYWYRQILGQKVEFLVSFYNNEISEKSEIFDDQFSVERPDGSNFTLKIRSTKLEDSAMYFCASRPGRGRGTEAFFGQGTRLTVV.

The rearrangement uses TRBV5-1 and TRBJ2-7; weak D call: TRBD1 (5 bases). Matching the DNA end better, TRBJ2-4 makes the J call doubtful. The germline CDR1 and CDR2 sequences are SGHRS and YFSETQ. The CDR3 runs to 13 residues. CDR3 nucleotide sequence: TGCGCCAGCAGCTTATTACAGGAAAACATTCAGTACTTC. This codes for CASSLLQENIQYF.

The chain joins TRBV2 to TRBJ2-7, with TRBD1 matching over 9 bases. J gave up 3 bases and V 6 bases, and 6 bases lay outside the gene matches. From germline, CDR1 is SNHLY and CDR2 FYNNEI. This CDR3 contains 14 residues. The CDR3 sequence: CASSDRGGFYEQYF. The CDR3 nucleotides are TGTGCCAGCAGCGACAGGGGGGGGTTCTACGAGCAGTACTTC.

In its sample, this clonotype was seen a few times. The CDR3 sequence: CAISDSLPWQYF. Written as DNA, the CDR3 is TGTGCCATCAGTGACAGCCTCCCTTGGCAGTACTTC. The rearrangement links TRBV10-3 to TRBJ2-7; D uncertain. The CDR3 consists of 12 residues. V was pared by 3 bases and J by 9 bases, with 12 bases between. Germline V gives CDR1 ENHRY, CDR2 SYGVKD.

This clonotype was detected a few times. The chain employs TRBV10-3 and TRBJ2-1, with a weak D call TRBD2 (6 bases). V was cut by 2 bases and J by 6 bases, with 20 bases left in between. This CDR3 is built from 17 residues. CDR1 ENHRY and CDR2 SYGVKD come from the germline V gene. CDR3 residues: CAISEPHGLPDANEQFF. In DNA form, the CDR3 reads TGTGCCATCAGTGAGCCCCACGGACTACCAGATGCCAATGAGCAGTTCTTC.

The gene calls are TRBV4-3 and TRBJ1-2; D is perhaps TRBD1 (5 bases). The germline V gene encodes CDR1 LGHNA and CDR2 YSLEER. This CDR3 contains 14 residues. V shed 0 bases and J shed 9 bases, with 14 bases lying between them. The CDR3: CASSQERTGRRYTF. DNA of the CDR3: TGCGCCAGCAGCCAAGAGCGCACAGGCCGGCGCTACACCTTC.

This chain joins TRBV12-3 or TRBV12-4 and TRBJ1-1; D is possibly TRBD1 (5 bases). The CDR3 is 13 amino acids. V was shortened by 11 bases and J by 8 bases, with 21 bases between the two germline ends. CDR3 DNA sequence: TGTGCCGATACCCCGCGACCGACAGCAGAAGCTTTCTTT. As protein: CADTPRPTAEAFF.

The chain is built from TRBV2 and TRBJ1-5; the D gene is possibly TRBD1 (5 bases). The CDR3 covers 15 residues. Germline V CDR1 and CDR2: SNHLY, FYNNEI. The V gene lost 8 bases and the J gene lost 3 bases, with 17 bases spanning the gap. The CDR3 nucleotides are TGTGCCAGCGGGGGGGGGTGGACCCCCAATCAGCCCCAGCATTTT. This sequence encodes CASGGGWTPNQPQHF.